What follows are 4 T cell receptor beta chains derived from one specimen sequenced in a study of Ad26.COV2.S vaccination and SARS-CoV-2 variants. This table comes from immunoSEQ multiplex PCR, and its TCRdb copy is limited to in-frame clones, with some not included. In the table there are 510,000 or so clones, around 90% of which are singletons. The treatment: around 19 received Ad26.COV2.S at low or high dose, single or two shots; roughly 5 received placebo; per-sample allocation not given. Day 63 following the first vaccine or placebo injection was when the samples were taken. The sequencing used peripheral blood, collected in a trial of Ad26.COV2.S vaccine versus placebo. All receptors derive from a person aged 18 to 65 who received the Ad26.COV2.S COVID-19 vaccine or a placebo.

The chain couples TRBV6-4 to TRBJ1-5, with D unclear. The CDR3 loop spans 11 amino acids. V lost 6 bases and J 9 bases, leaving 9 bases between the germline ends. The germline gives CDR1 MRHNA, CDR2 SNTAGT. The CDR3 DNA sequence: TGTGCCAGCAGCCTAAACTGGCCCCAGCATTTT. Amino acid sequence: CASSLNWPQHF.

The chain carries TRBV7-9 and TRBJ2-5; tentatively, D is TRBD2 (5 bases). Trimming took off 9 bases at V and 5 bases at J, with 10 bases between the two ends. The CDR3 runs 11 residues. In germline, CDR1 is SEHNR, CDR2 FQNEAQ (reference sequence). DNA for the CDR3: TGTGCCAGTCGGGGTCCGGAGACCCAGTACTTC. Protein product: CASRGPETQYF.

V usage is TRBV5-1 and J usage is TRBJ2-2; D assignment may be TRBD1 or TRBD2 (5 bases each). V was clipped by 4 bases and J by 5 bases, with 15 bases between them. CDR1 SGHRS and CDR2 YFSETQ come from the germline V gene. This CDR3 comprises 15 residues. The DNA for the CDR3 is TGCGCCAGCAGCAGTCAGGGAGATTTTACCGGGGAGCTGTTTTTT. Its protein is CASSSQGDFTGELFF.

The chain carries TRBV29-1 and TRBJ2-7, with D perhaps TRBD1 (5 bases). This CDR3 is built from 15 residues. V lost 6 bases and J lost 5, with 23 bases in between. Looked up from germline, CDR1 is SQVTM and CDR2 is ANQGSEA. CDR3 in DNA: TGCAGCGTAGCCTCTGGCTGGGGCAGGCAGAACGAGCAGTACTTC. This gives the protein CSVASGWGRQNEQYF.